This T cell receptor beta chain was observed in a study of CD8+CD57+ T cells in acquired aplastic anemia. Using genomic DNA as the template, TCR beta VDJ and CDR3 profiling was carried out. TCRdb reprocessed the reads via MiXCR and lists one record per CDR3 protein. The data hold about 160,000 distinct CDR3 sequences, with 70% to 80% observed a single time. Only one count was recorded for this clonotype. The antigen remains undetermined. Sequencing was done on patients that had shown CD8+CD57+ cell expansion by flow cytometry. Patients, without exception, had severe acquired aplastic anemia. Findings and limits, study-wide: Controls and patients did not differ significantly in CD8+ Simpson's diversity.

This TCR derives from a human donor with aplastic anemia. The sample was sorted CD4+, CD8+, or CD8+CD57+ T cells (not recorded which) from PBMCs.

CDR3 protein: CAIRDNMNTEAFF. The CDR3 DNA reads TGTGCCATCAGGGACAACATGAACACTGAAGCTTTCTTT. V usage is TRBV10-3 and J usage is TRBJ1-1; D might be TRBD1 (5 bases). CDR3 size: 13 residues. The germline V and J ends were trimmed by 6 bases and 0 bases, with 8 bases remaining between them. Germline loops: CDR1 ENHRY, CDR2 SYGVKD.